A selection of T cell receptor beta chains follows, all from one sample in a study of shared clonotypes between healthy human individuals. Sequenced by immunoSEQ multiplex PCR; TCRdb stores in-frame clones only, minus some. In the table there are 2 million to 2.5 million clones, roughly 93% of which are singletons. Input material: naive CD4+ T cells from PBMCs. The source of these receptors is a man between 18 and 29 years old in good health. Some clones in this sample may be carry-over from other donors' samples. The CDR3 runs from the conserved cysteine through the conserved F or W. A D gene is named only where the DNA matches it firmly. Rows may omit the clone size; those that give it use once, few, many or a size class.

clone size: .; V gene: TRBV10-3; D gene: TRBD2; J gene: TRBJ2-7; CDR3 protein: CAISIGLADHSYEQYF; CDR3 DNA: TGTGCCATCAGTATAGGGCTAGCGGACCACTCCTACGAGCAGTACTTC
clone size: .; V gene: TRBV28; D gene: .; J gene: TRBJ2-5; CDR3 protein: CASSLAAKRGETQYF; CDR3 DNA: TGTGCCAGCAGTTTAGCGGCCAAAAGGGGGGAGACCCAGTACTTC
clone size: .; V gene: TRBV7-2; D gene: .; J gene: TRBJ2-3; CDR3 protein: CASSKYRQITDTQYF; CDR3 DNA: TGTGCCAGCAGTAAATACAGGCAGATCACAGATACGCAGTATTTT
clone size: .; V gene: TRBV30; D gene: .; J gene: TRBJ1-5; CDR3 protein: CAWSPGTSGSNQPQHF; CDR3 DNA: TGTGCCTGGAGCCCCGGGACATCCGGTAGCAATCAGCCCCAGCATTTT
clone size: once; V gene: TRBV7-2; D gene: TRBD2; J gene: TRBJ2-2; CDR3 protein: CASSLALVTSGSTGELFF; CDR3 DNA: TGTGCCAGCAGCTTAGCCCTGGTGACTAGCGGGAGCACCGGGGAGCTGTTTTTT
clone size: .; V gene: TRBV4-1; D gene: TRBD2; J gene: TRBJ2-1; CDR3 protein: CASSQALAGVGNEQFF; CDR3 DNA: TGCGCCAGCAGCCAAGCACTAGCGGGAGTAGGGAATGAGCAGTTCTTC
clone size: .; V gene: TRBV28; D gene: TRBD1; J gene: TRBJ1-1; CDR3 protein: CASSPPGQGSGTEAFF; CDR3 DNA: TGTGCCAGCAGTCCCCCGGGACAGGGTTCAGGCACTGAAGCTTTCTTT
clone size: .; V gene: TRBV9; D gene: TRBD1; J gene: TRBJ2-6; CDR3 protein: CASSPHADRAGANVLTF; CDR3 DNA: TGTGCCAGCAGCCCCCACGCCGACAGGGCTGGGGCCAACGTCCTGACTTTC
clone size: .; V gene: TRBV6-5; D gene: TRBD2; J gene: TRBJ2-7; CDR3 protein: CASSYEGLAGGRQYF; CDR3 DNA: TGTGCCAGCAGTTACGAGGGTCTAGCGGGAGGCCGGCAGTACTTC
clone size: few; V gene: TRBV28; D gene: .; J gene: TRBJ2-2; CDR3 protein: CASSLRTLGTGELFF; CDR3 DNA: TGTGCCAGCAGTTTACGGACCCTAGGTACCGGGGAGCTGTTTTTT
clone size: .; V gene: TRBV12-2; D gene: .; J gene: TRBJ1-3; CDR3 protein: CASRPLSPGRSGNTIYF; CDR3 DNA: TGTGCAAGTCGCCCCCTGAGCCCGGGTCGTTCTGGAAACACCATATATTTT
clone size: .; V gene: TRBV7-2; D gene: TRBD2; J gene: TRBJ2-3; CDR3 protein: CASSPSSGSGADTQYF; CDR3 DNA: TGTGCCAGCAGCCCGTCTAGCGGGAGTGGCGCAGATACGCAGTATTTT
clone size: .; V gene: TRBV5-1; D gene: .; J gene: TRBJ2-5; CDR3 protein: CASSPGARVETQYF; CDR3 DNA: TGCGCCAGCAGCCCCGGGGCTAGGGTAGAGACCCAGTACTTC
clone size: .; V gene: TRBV7-8; D gene: .; J gene: TRBJ1-3; CDR3 protein: CASSARLNSGNTIYF; CDR3 DNA: TGTGCCAGCAGCGCTAGACTCAACTCTGGAAACACCATATATTTT
clone size: .; V gene: TRBV5-1; D gene: .; J gene: TRBJ1-1; CDR3 protein: CASSQSKMNTEAFF; CDR3 DNA: TGCGCCAGCAGCCAATCTAAGATGAACACTGAAGCTTTCTTT
clone size: .; V gene: TRBV9; D gene: TRBD2; J gene: TRBJ2-3; CDR3 protein: CASSESGSGRDTQYF; CDR3 DNA: TGTGCCAGCAGCGAGAGCGGGAGCGGGAGAGATACGCAGTATTTT
clone size: .; V gene: TRBV11-2; D gene: .; J gene: TRBJ2-5; CDR3 protein: CASSSTRAIGYQETQYF; CDR3 DNA: TGTGCCAGCAGCTCCACAAGAGCCATCGGGTACCAAGAGACCCAGTACTTC
clone size: once; V gene: TRBV6-6; D gene: .; J gene: TRBJ2-5; CDR3 protein: CASSYSTTVFGETQYF; CDR3 DNA: TGTGCCAGCAGTTACTCAACGACTGTTTTTGGGGAGACCCAGTACTTC
clone size: .; V gene: TRBV6-5; D gene: TRBD2; J gene: TRBJ2-1; CDR3 protein: CASTPPGLSGNEQFF; CDR3 DNA: TGTGCCAGCACTCCTCCGGGACTATCTGGCAATGAGCAGTTCTTC
clone size: .; V gene: TRBV30; D gene: .; J gene: TRBJ1-6; CDR3 protein: CAWSVQGHSPLHF; CDR3 DNA: TGTGCCTGGAGTGTACAGGGACATTCACCCCTCCACTTT
clone size: .; V gene: TRBV5-1; D gene: .; J gene: TRBJ1-1; CDR3 protein: CASSSGQGLITEAFF; CDR3 DNA: TGCGCCAGCAGCTCGGGCCAGGGTCTTATCACTGAAGCTTTCTTT
clone size: .; V gene: TRBV14; D gene: TRBD2; J gene: TRBJ2-1; CDR3 protein: CASSVAGVGEQFF; CDR3 DNA: TGTGCCAGCAGTGTAGCGGGAGTGGGTGAGCAGTTCTTC
clone size: .; V gene: TRBV10-3; D gene: TRBD2; J gene: TRBJ2-6; CDR3 protein: CAITSPRGGGSLGGNVLTF; CDR3 DNA: TGTGCCATCACCAGTCCTAGGGGAGGCGGGAGTCTGGGTGGCAACGTCCTGACTTTC
clone size: .; V gene: TRBV5-1; D gene: .; J gene: TRBJ2-3; CDR3 protein: CASSLGGTADTQYF; CDR3 DNA: TGCGCCAGCAGCTTGGGGGGGACCGCAGATACGCAGTATTTT
clone size: .; V gene: TRBV28; D gene: .; J gene: TRBJ1-4; CDR3 protein: CASSFPGGYSEKLFF; CDR3 DNA: TGTGCCAGCAGTTTCCCGGGGGGTTATAGTGAAAAACTGTTTTTT
clone size: once; V gene: TRBV5-1; D gene: .; J gene: TRBJ2-1; CDR3 protein: CASSQTDSPYNEQFF; CDR3 DNA: TGCGCCAGCAGCCAAACGGACAGCCCCTACAATGAGCAGTTCTTC